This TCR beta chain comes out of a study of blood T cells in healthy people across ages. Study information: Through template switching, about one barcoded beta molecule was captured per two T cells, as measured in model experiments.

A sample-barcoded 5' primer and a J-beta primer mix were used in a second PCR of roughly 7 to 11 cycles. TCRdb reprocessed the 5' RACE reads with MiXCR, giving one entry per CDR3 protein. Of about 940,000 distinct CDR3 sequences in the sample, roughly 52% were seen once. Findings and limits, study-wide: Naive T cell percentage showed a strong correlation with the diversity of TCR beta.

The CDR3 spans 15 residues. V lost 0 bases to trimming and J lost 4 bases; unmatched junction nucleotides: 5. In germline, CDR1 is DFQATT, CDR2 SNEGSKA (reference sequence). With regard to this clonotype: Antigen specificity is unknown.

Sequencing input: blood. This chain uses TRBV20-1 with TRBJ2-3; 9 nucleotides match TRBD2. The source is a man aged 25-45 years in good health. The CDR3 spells CSARDASGVSDTQYF. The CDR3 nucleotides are TGCAGTGCTAGAGATGCTAGCGGGGTATCAGATACGCAGTATTTT.